A selection of T cell receptor beta chains follows, all from one sample in a study of T cell responses to AZD1222 COVID-19 vaccine. Libraries were prepared by immunoSEQ multiplex PCR; TCRdb keeps only in-frame clonotypes and omits some of them. The sample carries around 120,000 clones, about 85% recorded once. Source: peripheral blood, taken on day 0 of AZD1222 vaccination. The source is an adult in good health. Each CDR3 is given with its conserved first and last residue. D genes are given only for firm matches. Expanded clones are given a class, and other clones once, few, many or no size at all.

J gene,clone size,CDR3 length,D gene,V gene,CDR3 DNA,CDR3 protein
TRBJ1-3,NA,14,NA,TRBV19,TGTGCCAGTAACGAGGGGTCCACTGGAAACACCATATATTTT,CASNEGSTGNTIYF
TRBJ1-2,NA,16,NA,TRBV28,TGTGCCAGCAGGTGGAGATCAGGCTTACTAAACTATGGCTACACCTTC,CASRWRSGLLNYGYTF
TRBJ2-7,few,11,NA,TRBV11-2,TGTGCCAGCAGCGTGACCTACGAGCAGTACTTC,CASSVTYEQYF
TRBJ2-1,NA,15,TRBD2,TRBV5-5,TGTGCCAGCAGCCTCATTAGCGGGGGCAACAATGAGCAGTTCTTC,CASSLISGGNNEQFF
TRBJ1-5,NA,17,NA,TRBV19,TGTGCCAGTAGTATATTTACGGTTGCGCCTGGCAATCAGCCCCAGCATTTT,CASSIFTVAPGNQPQHF
TRBJ2-5,NA,14,NA,TRBV19,TGTGCCAGTAGGCCCCAGGGGACCCAAGAGACCCAGTACTTC,CASRPQGTQETQYF
TRBJ2-2,NA,16,TRBD1,TRBV6-4,TGTGCCAGCAGCCCCGGGACAGGGGTTCCCAGCGGGGAGCTGTTTTTT,CASSPGTGVPSGELFF
TRBJ2-6,NA,18,NA,TRBV7-9,TGTGCCAGCAGCACAGGAAAAACTCTAACCTCTGGGGCCAACGTCCTGACTTTC,CASSTGKTLTSGANVLTF
TRBJ1-1,NA,14,NA,TRBV5-1,TGCGCCAGCAGCCCGGGGACCATGGGAACTGAAGCTTTCTTT,CASSPGTMGTEAFF
TRBJ2-1,NA,13,TRBD2,TRBV28,TGTGCCAGCAGTGGCGGACTAGACAATGAGCAGTTCTTC,CASSGGLDNEQFF
TRBJ1-5,few,14,NA,TRBV19,TGTGCCAGTAGCCAAACGGGTGGGAATCAGCCCCAGCATTTT,CASSQTGGNQPQHF
TRBJ2-2,few,15,NA,TRBV6-2/TRBV6-3,TGTGCCAGCAGTTATAGGGGGACCCTGGCCGGGGAGCTGTTTTTT,CASSYRGTLAGELFF
TRBJ2-7,NA,14,NA,TRBV7-8,TGTGCCAGCAGCTTAGGGGTCATCACCTACGAGCAGTACTTC,CASSLGVITYEQYF
TRBJ2-7,few,14,NA,TRBV6-5,TGTGCCAGCTCACCCGGGACATTTGAGTACGAGCAGTACTTC,CASSPGTFEYEQYF
TRBJ2-3,NA,16,TRBD2,TRBV7-3,TGTGCCAGCAGCTTACCCGCTAGCGGGGGGACAGATACGCAGTATTTT,CASSLPASGGTDTQYF
TRBJ2-7,NA,15,NA,TRBV5-6,TGTGCCAGCAGCTTACCTCTAAGCGACTCCTACGAGCAGTACTTC,CASSLPLSDSYEQYF
TRBJ1-2,once,17,NA,TRBV3-1/TRBV3-2,TGTGCCAGCAGCCAAGACACGAGAAGCACAGGAAACTATGGCTACACCTTC,CASSQDTRSTGNYGYTF
TRBJ1-6,few,18,TRBD1,TRBV7-8,TGTGCCAGCAGCTTAGTTTCCCGGAGACAGGGGTTAAATTCACCCCTCCACTTT,CASSLVSRRQGLNSPLHF
TRBJ1-1,NA,14,NA,TRBV6-2/TRBV6-3,TGTGCCAGCAGTTACAAGGTCCGGGAAACTGAAGCTTTCTTT,CASSYKVRETEAFF
TRBJ1-1,NA,12,NA,TRBV6-5,TGTGCCAGCCAGAATACGAACACTGAAGCTTTCTTT,CASQNTNTEAFF
TRBJ2-1,NA,14,NA,TRBV4-1,TGCGCCAGCAGCCAAGAGGGCAGAAACAATGAGCAGTTCTTC,CASSQEGRNNEQFF
TRBJ1-4,NA,14,TRBD1,TRBV5-4,TGTGCCAGCAGCCTCGGACAGGAGGTGGGAAAACTGTTTTTT,CASSLGQEVGKLFF
TRBJ2-7,NA,14,NA,TRBV19,TGTGCCAGTAGCCATCCGGACGGGGCATACGAGCAGTACTTC,CASSHPDGAYEQYF
TRBJ1-5,NA,17,TRBD1,TRBV7-9,TGTGCCAGCAGCTTAGATATACAGGGGGGAAGCAATCAGCCCCAGCATTTT,CASSLDIQGGSNQPQHF
TRBJ2-7,few,15,TRBD1,TRBV2,TGTGCCAGCTTATGGACAGGGACGGGTATGGGCGAGCAGTACTTC,CASLWTGTGMGEQYF
TRBJ2-1,NA,17,NA,TRBV5-4,TGTGCCAGCAGCTTGTACGGGGGCGGGGCTATATACAATGAGCAGTTCTTC,CASSLYGGGAIYNEQFF
TRBJ1-3,NA,13,NA,TRBV15,TGTGCCACCAGTCCCAGTCGGGGAAACACCATATATTTT,CATSPSRGNTIYF
TRBJ2-2,NA,12,NA,TRBV7-2,TGTGCCAGCAGCTTAGAAGCCGGGGAGCTGTTTTTT,CASSLEAGELFF
TRBJ2-5,NA,13,NA,TRBV19,TGTGCCAGTAGTATGAGGGTCCGGGAGACCCAGTACTTC,CASSMRVRETQYF
TRBJ1-3,NA,15,NA,TRBV7-9,TGTGCCAGCAGCTTACGCGGGGGTGGCGAAAACACCATATATTTT,CASSLRGGGENTIYF
TRBJ2-5,NA,17,NA,TRBV5-4,TGTGCCAGCAGCTTGGCCGGGGACGGGGGGACAGGAGAGACCCAGTACTTC,CASSLAGDGGTGETQYF
TRBJ2-2,NA,14,NA,TRBV7-8,TGTGCCAGCAGCTTAGCGCTCAACACCGGGGAGCTGTTTTTT,CASSLALNTGELFF
TRBJ2-1,few,15,TRBD1,TRBV7-9,TGTGCCAGCAGCTCCGTGGGGACAGCCTTCAATGAGCAGTTCTTC,CASSSVGTAFNEQFF
TRBJ2-7,once,13,NA,TRBV10-3,TGTGCCATCAGTGATGGAGCTTTCCGCGAGCAGTACTTC,CAISDGAFREQYF
TRBJ1-5,NA,14,NA,TRBV30,TGTGCCTGGAGTGCCGGGAGGAGGGATCAGCCCCAGCATTTT,CAWSAGRRDQPQHF
TRBJ2-2,once,15,TRBD1,TRBV5-1,TGCGCCAGCAGCTTTAAGGGGGCAGGCACCGGGGAGCTGTTTTTT,CASSFKGAGTGELFF
TRBJ2-4,few,15,NA,TRBV18,TGTGCCAGCTCACCGGAGCAGCTAGCCAAAAACATTCAGTACTTC,CASSPEQLAKNIQYF
TRBJ2-5,NA,14,TRBD2,TRBV7-2,TGTGCCAGCAGCTTAGACCTAGCGGCAGAGACCCAGTACTTC,CASSLDLAAETQYF
TRBJ2-5,NA,14,TRBD1,TRBV6-2/TRBV6-3,TGTGCCAGCAGTAAGGGGACAGTCCAAGAGACCCAGTACTTC,CASSKGTVQETQYF
TRBJ2-3,NA,15,NA,TRBV6-2/TRBV6-3,TGTGCCAGCAGTTATGCGGGGACGGGCCGCGATACGCAGTATTTT,CASSYAGTGRDTQYF
TRBJ2-7,NA,16,NA,TRBV5-4,TGTGCCAGCAGCCAAATTGCGGGACAGTTGATCTACGAGCAGTACTTC,CASSQIAGQLIYEQYF
TRBJ2-3,NA,13,NA,TRBV28,TGTGCCAGCACTTATCGGGCGAGAAATACGCAGTATTTT,CASTYRARNTQYF